Here is one T cell receptor (beta chain) with its context. Its antigen is not known. These data originate in a study of cytomegalovirus exposure and HLA in healthy donors. On the study more broadly: Early release data held 75 million to 90 million unique TCRs from HLA-typed donors. General study findings and limits: Reported performance of the classifier showed diagnosis of cytomegalovirus status with high specificity and sensitivity. Three CMV-associated chains proved CMV antigen-specific in vitro.

This CDR3 spans 14 amino acids. V trimming: 4 bases; J trimming: 8 bases; junction bases outside the gene matches: 8. Germline values: CDR1 SGHNT, CDR2 YYREEE (reference sequence). Primers for the PCR totalled 60 Vbeta and 13 Jbeta. Only in-frame clones appear in the TCRdb table, and some are missing; sequencing was by immunoSEQ multiplex PCR. Here the sample table reports about 100,000 clones. This chain connects TRBV5-4 to TRBJ1-2, with 10 bases identical to TRBD1. The clonotype originates from a man in his fifties or sixties in good health and CMV-seronegative. Specimen: PBMCs. The CDR3 spells CASSQSGTGVGYTF. The CDR3 DNA reads TGTGCCAGCAGCCAATCCGGGACAGGGGTCGGCTACACCTTC.